Reported below is one T cell receptor (beta chain). Antigen: not known. The donors gave bone marrow, and they were healthy. This sample was taken from a study of cytomegalovirus exposure and HLA in healthy donors. Study-level results: Researchers reportedly found TCR beta sequences accurately predicted most subjects' HLA-A and HLA-B alleles.

In germline, CDR1 is SGHNT, CDR2 YYREEE (reference sequence). This CDR3 has 16 amino acids. V lost 3 bases to trimming and J lost 7 bases; unmatched junction nucleotides: 13. PCR amplification relied on 60 Vbeta primers (plus 13 Jbeta primers). Generated by immunoSEQ multiplex PCR, the TCRdb table keeps only in-frame clones and is missing some. The sample lists some 150,000 clones; 65% to 75% were seen once. This chain links TRBV5-4 with TRBJ2-3; 8 bases fit TRBD1. Sample: PBMCs. The receptor's source is a man in his 60s in good health and CMV-seronegative. The CDR3 sequence is CASSSLGQGVDYTQYF. As DNA, the CDR3 is TGTGCCAGCAGCTCCCTCGGACAGGGAGTGGACTATACGCAGTATTTT.